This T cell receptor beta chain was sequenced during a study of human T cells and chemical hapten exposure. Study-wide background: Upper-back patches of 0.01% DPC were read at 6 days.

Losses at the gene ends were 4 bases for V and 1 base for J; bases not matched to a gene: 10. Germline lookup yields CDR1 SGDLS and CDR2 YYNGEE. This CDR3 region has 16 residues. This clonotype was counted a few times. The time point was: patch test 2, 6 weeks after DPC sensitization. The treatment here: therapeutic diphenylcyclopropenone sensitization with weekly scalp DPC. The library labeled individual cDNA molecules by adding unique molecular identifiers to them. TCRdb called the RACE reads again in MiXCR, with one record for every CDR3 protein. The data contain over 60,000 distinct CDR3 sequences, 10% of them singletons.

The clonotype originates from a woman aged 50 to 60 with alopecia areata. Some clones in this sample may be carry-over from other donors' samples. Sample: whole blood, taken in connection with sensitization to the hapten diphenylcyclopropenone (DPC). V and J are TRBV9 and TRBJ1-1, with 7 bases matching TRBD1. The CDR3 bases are TGTGCCAGCAGCTTCGGAGCACAGGGGCGGAACACTGAAGCTTTCTTT. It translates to CASSFGAQGRNTEAFF.